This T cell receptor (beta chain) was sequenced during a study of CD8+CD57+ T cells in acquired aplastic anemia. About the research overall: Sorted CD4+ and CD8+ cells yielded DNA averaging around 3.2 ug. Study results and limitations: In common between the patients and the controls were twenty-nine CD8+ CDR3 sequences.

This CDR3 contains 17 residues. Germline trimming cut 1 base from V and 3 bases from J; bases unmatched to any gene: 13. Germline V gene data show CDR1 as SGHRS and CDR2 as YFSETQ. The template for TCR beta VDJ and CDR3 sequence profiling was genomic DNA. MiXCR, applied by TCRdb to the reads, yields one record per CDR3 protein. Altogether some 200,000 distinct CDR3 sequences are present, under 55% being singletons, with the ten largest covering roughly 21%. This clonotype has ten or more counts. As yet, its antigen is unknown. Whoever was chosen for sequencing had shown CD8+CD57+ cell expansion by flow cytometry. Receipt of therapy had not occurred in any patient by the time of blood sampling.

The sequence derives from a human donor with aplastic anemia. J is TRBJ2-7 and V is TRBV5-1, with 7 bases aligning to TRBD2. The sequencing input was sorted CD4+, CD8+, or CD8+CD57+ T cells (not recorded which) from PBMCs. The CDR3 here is CASSLREVAGDGYEQYF. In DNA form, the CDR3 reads TGCGCCAGCAGCTTGCGGGAGGTGGCTGGGGACGGCTACGAGCAGTACTTC. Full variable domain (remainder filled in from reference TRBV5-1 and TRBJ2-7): KAGVTQTPRYLIKTRGQQVTLSCSPISGHRSVSWYQQTPGQGLQFLFEYFSETQRNKGNFPGRFSGRQFSNSRSEMNVSTLELGDSALYLCASSLREVAGDGYEQYFGPGTRLTVT.